One and the same sample provided the 2 T cell receptor beta chains below, sequenced in a study of early T cells in non-severe SARS-CoV-2 infection. TCRdb ran MiXCR on the 5' RACE reads and lists one entry per CDR3 protein. The table lists around 81,000 distinct CDR3 sequences, around 15% of them singletons. Sequenced input: whole blood. The receptors shown here come from an adult who was a healthcare worker with PCR-confirmed SARS-CoV-2 infection or an uninfected control (not recorded which).

Ten or more counts support this clonotype. The chain is built from TRBV30 and TRBJ2-3; 8 bases align to TRBD1. CDR1 is GTSNPN, CDR2 SVGIG, per germline (reference sequence). Losses at the gene ends were 2 bases for V and 9 bases for J; bases not matched to a gene: 10. CDR3 length: 14 residues. CDR3 amino acids: CAWSTGTGGETQYF. CDR3 sequence (DNA): TGTGCCTGGAGTACCGGGACAGGAGGCGAAACGCAGTATTTT.

This chain connects TRBV10-2 to TRBJ1-1; possible D gene TRBD1, 6 bases. Germline CDR1 WSHSY, CDR2 SAAADI. V dropped 5 bases and J dropped 5 bases, with 12 bases sitting between them. CDR3 length equals 13 residues. In DNA, the CDR3 is TGCGCCAGCAGTATACCTCAGGGGACTGAAGCTTTCTTT. This codes for CASSIPQGTEAFF.